These 14 T cell receptor beta chains share one sample of origin, sequenced in a study of blood T cell repertoires in COVID-19. TCRdb keeps only in-frame clones here, not all; method: immunoSEQ multiplex PCR. There are around 180,000 clones in the sample; about four fifths occur only once, and around 12% lies in the top ten. Sequencing was performed on PBMCs or T cells enriched from blood (not recorded which). The receptors stem from a man in his fifties who had recovered from COVID-19.

The chain recombines TRBV30 with TRBJ2-2, with D possibly being TRBD1 (5 bases). CDR3 length: 11 amino acids. The germline CDR1 and CDR2 sequences are GTSNPN and SVGIG (reference sequence). The ends were cut back, 3 bases at V and 6 bases at J, with 5 bases in the middle. The CDR3 here is CAWRGPGELFF. DNA of the CDR3: TGTGCCTGGAGGGGGCCCGGGGAGCTGTTTTTT.

V gene TRBV2 combines with J gene TRBJ2-5, with D perhaps matching TRBD1 (5 bases). Trimming removed 9 bases from V and 2 bases from J, with 7 bases in between. The CDR3 runs to 11 residues. CDR1 is SNHLY and CDR2 is FYNNEI in the germline V gene. Here the CDR3 reads CASNRQETQYF. The CDR3 nucleotides read TGTGCCAGTAACAGGCAAGAGACCCAGTACTTC.

CDR3 in DNA: TGTGCCAGCAGCTTACCGGGTCGGAACACTGAAGCTTTCTTT. It codes for CASSLPGRNTEAFF. The chain employs TRBV11-1 and TRBJ1-1; D gene ambiguous. Germline V lookup: CDR1 SGHAT, CDR2 FQDESV (reference sequence). This CDR3 contains 14 residues. V was cut by 2 bases and J by 1 base, with 8 bases left in between.

The chain is built from TRBV18 and TRBJ2-7; 8 nucleotides match TRBD1. Germline V lookup: CDR1 KGHSH, CDR2 LQKENI. This CDR3 is 16 amino acids long. The junction had 8 bases not matched to a gene; V was cut back by 4 bases and J by 0 bases. The CDR3 loop reads CASSQIPGQASYEQYF. The CDR3 DNA sequence: TGTGCCAGCTCACAGATACCGGGACAGGCCTCCTACGAGCAGTACTTC.

This rearrangement joins TRBV7-6 to TRBJ2-5; 13 positions agree with TRBD2. The germline gives CDR1 SGHVS, CDR2 FNYEAQ. Unmatched junction bases numbered 6, after V lost 3 bases and J lost 5 bases. This CDR3 has 16 amino acids. The CDR3 DNA follows: TGTGCCAGCAGCTTGGGGGGGACTAGCGGGGTGGAGACCCAGTACTTC. The encoded protein is CASSLGGTSGVETQYF.

The sample holds a few counts of this clone. The CDR3 DNA is TGCGCCAGCAGCTTGGTTTCCCTGACCGGAGCGACGCAGTATTTT. Translated: CASSLVSLTGATQYF. This chain links TRBV5-1 with TRBJ2-3; D gene unclear. V was clipped by 0 bases and J by 9 bases, with 17 bases between them. The germline CDR1 and CDR2 sequences are SGHRS and YFSETQ. The length of the CDR3 is 15 residues.

The CDR3 DNA sequence: TGTGCCAGCAGCTTGGGGAGACGGCTCTACGAGCAGTACTTC. Its protein product is CASSLGRRLYEQYF. This rearrangement joins TRBV5-8 to TRBJ2-7; no firm D call. The CDR3 is 14 amino acids. The germline CDR1 and CDR2 sequences are SGHTS and YDEGEE. V was pared by 0 bases and J by 3 bases, with 10 bases between. Supplemented by reference TRBV5-8 and TRBJ2-7, the full variable domain reads EAGVTQSPTHLIKTRGQQATLRCSPISGHTSVYWYQQALGLGLQFLLWYDEGEERNRGNFPPRFSGRQFPNYSSELNVNALELEDSALYLCASSLGRRLYEQYFGPGTRLTVT.

This CDR3 is CASSLQRGSSGNTIYF. The CDR3, as DNA: TGTGCCAGCAGCTTGCAACGGGGATCTTCTGGAAACACCATATATTTT. This sequence joins TRBV5-4 and TRBJ1-3; no clear D gene. In germline, CDR1 is SGHNT, CDR2 YYREEE (reference sequence). Trimming stripped 1 base from V and 1 base from J, with 12 bases between. The CDR3 is 16 residues long.

This clone has just a few counts. The V call is TRBV6-1, the J call TRBJ2-5; weak D call: TRBD2 (5 bases). Deletions cut 2 bases from V and 4 bases from J, with 14 bases between. Per germline, CDR1 MNHNS and CDR2 SASEGT. The CDR3 is made up of 15 amino acids. CDR3 in amino acids: CASSEKASPIETQYF. DNA of the CDR3: TGTGCCAGCAGTGAAAAGGCTAGCCCGATAGAGACCCAGTACTTC.

This rearrangement joins TRBV3-1 (or the pseudogene TRBV3-2) to TRBJ2-2, with a tentative D call TRBD2 (6 bases). The V and J ends lost 6 bases and 2 bases respectively, with 19 bases between them. The CDR3 consists of 17 residues. Germline lookup yields CDR1 LGHDT and CDR2 YNNKEL (reference sequence). The CDR3 region has the DNA TGTGCCAGCAGGCAAATTGACAGTGGACTAAACACCGGGGAGCTGTTTTTT. Its translation is CASRQIDSGLNTGELFF.

This chain joins TRBV9 and TRBJ2-3, with 8 bases lining up with TRBD2. This CDR3 contains 16 residues. Germline loops: CDR1 SGDLS, CDR2 YYNGEE. V was clipped by 0 bases and J by 5 bases; unmatched bases: 8. In DNA form, the CDR3 reads TGTGCCAGCAGCGTAGCTATCTCGGGGGGGCGAGATACGCAGTATTTT. Translation gives CASSVAISGGRDTQYF.

This clone turned up a few times. This chain joins TRBV19 and TRBJ1-6; a possible D gene is TRBD1 (6 bases). This CDR3 is built from 15 residues. Trimming took off 6 bases at V and 12 bases at J, with 21 bases between the two ends. The germline CDR1 and CDR2 sequences are LNHDA and SQIVND (reference sequence). As DNA, the CDR3 is TGTGCCAGTAGGCCCCGGGGAGGGCCAGGGGAACCCCTCCACTTT. Its protein is CASRPRGGPGEPLHF.

This rearrangement joins TRBV5-6 to TRBJ2-2; the match to TRBD2 covers 13 bases. The length of the CDR3 is 18 residues. The trim removed 1 base at V and 7 bases at J, leaving 10 bases unmatched. Germline V gene lookup returns CDR1 SGHDT and CDR2 YYEEEE. CDR3 sequence: CASSLSATSGGRGGELFF. The CDR3 region has the DNA TGTGCCAGCAGCTTGTCCGCGACTAGCGGGGGGCGAGGCGGGGAGCTGTTTTTT.

J is TRBJ2-7 and V is TRBV5-5; possible D gene TRBD1, 5 bases. The CDR3 totals 14 residues. Trimming left V 1 base short and J 1 base short, with 9 bases between. Per the germline V gene, CDR1 is SGHKS and CDR2 is YYEKEE (reference sequence). The CDR3 DNA reads as TGTGCCAGCAGCTTGCTTTACAGGTCCTACGAGCAGTACTTC. Residues: CASSLLYRSYEQYF.